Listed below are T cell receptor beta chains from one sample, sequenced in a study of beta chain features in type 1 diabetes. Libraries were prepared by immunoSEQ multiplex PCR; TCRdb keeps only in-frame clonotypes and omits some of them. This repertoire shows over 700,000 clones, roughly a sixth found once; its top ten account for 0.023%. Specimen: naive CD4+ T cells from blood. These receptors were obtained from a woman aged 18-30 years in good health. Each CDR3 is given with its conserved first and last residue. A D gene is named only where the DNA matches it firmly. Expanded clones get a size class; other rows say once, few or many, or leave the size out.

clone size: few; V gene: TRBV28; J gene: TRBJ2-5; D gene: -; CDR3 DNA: TGTGCCAGCAGTTTGACCCAAGAGACCCAGTACTTC; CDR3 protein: CASSLTQETQYF
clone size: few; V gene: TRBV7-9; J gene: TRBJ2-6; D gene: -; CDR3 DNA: TGTGCCAGCAGCTCGAGCTTAGGGGTTGGTGGGGCCAACGTCCTGACTTTC; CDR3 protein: CASSSSLGVGGANVLTF
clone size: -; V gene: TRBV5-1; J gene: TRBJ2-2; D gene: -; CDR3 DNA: TGCGCCAGCAGCCGAGACAGGAGTACGAACACCGGGGAGCTGTTTTTT; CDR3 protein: CASSRDRSTNTGELFF
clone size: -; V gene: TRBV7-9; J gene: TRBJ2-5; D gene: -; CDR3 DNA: TGTGCCAGCAGCTTAGGAGCGGCAACACAAGAGACCCAGTACTTC; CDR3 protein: CASSLGAATQETQYF
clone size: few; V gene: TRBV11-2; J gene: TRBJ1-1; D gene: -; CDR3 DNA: TGTGCCAGCAGCCGCACGGGGGGGCCCGGCACTGAAGCTTTCTTT; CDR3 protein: CASSRTGGPGTEAFF
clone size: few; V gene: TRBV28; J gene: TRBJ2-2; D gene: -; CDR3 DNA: TGTGCCAGCAGACCCACAGGAAACAAGGTTACCGGGGAGCTGTTTTTT; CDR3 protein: CASRPTGNKVTGELFF
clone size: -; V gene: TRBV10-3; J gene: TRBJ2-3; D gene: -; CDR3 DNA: TGTGCCATCAGTGTCAGGGCAGATACGCAGTATTTT; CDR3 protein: CAISVRADTQYF
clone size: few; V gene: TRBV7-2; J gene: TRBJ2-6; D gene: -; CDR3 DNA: TGTGCCAGCAGCTTAAGCCGACCCGCACCCCCTGGGGCCAACGTCCTGACTTTC; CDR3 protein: CASSLSRPAPPGANVLTF
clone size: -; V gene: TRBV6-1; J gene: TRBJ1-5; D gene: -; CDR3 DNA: TGTGCCAGCAGTGAAATTGTTGGGTCCTTCAATCAGCCCCAGCATTTT; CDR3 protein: CASSEIVGSFNQPQHF
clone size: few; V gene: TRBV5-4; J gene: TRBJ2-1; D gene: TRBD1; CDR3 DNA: TGTGCCAGCAGCTTCGGGACAGGGGGCTACAATGAGCAGTTCTTC; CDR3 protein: CASSFGTGGYNEQFF
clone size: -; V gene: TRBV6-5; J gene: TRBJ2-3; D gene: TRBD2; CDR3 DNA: TGTGCCAGCAGTCGGACTAGAGGGGACACAGATACGCAGTATTTT; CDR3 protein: CASSRTRGDTDTQYF
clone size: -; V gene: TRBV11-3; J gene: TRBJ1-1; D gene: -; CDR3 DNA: TGTGCCAGCAGCTTAGAATCTAACACTGAAGCTTTCTTT; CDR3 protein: CASSLESNTEAFF
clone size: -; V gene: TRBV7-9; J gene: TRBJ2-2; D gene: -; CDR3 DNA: TGTGCCAGCAGCTTAGCGGTGGCAGGGGCGTCCGGGGAGCTGTTTTTT; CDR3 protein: CASSLAVAGASGELFF
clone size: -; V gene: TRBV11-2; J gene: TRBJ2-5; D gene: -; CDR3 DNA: TGTGCCAGCAGAAATCTCGGGGGTACCGGGACCCAGTACTTC; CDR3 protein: CASRNLGGTGTQYF
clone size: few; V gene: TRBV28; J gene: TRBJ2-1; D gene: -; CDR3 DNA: TGTGCCAGCAGTTTAGTGTATGAGCAGTTCTTC; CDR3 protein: CASSLVYEQFF
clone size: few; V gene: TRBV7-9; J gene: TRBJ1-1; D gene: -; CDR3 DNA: TGTGCCAGCAGCTTAGCAACCGCCGAAGCTTTCTTT; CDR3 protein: CASSLATAEAFF
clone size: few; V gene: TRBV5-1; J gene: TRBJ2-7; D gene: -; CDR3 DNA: TGCGCCAGCAGCTCGGCCGGGACATTTTTTTCTTACGAGCAGTACTTC; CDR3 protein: CASSSAGTFFSYEQYF